These 20 T cell receptor beta chains came from one sample sequenced in a study of T cell repertoires in cytomegalovirus infection. For these TCRs, the target antigens are not known. Each CDR3 protein gets one entry after TCRdb re-called the reads with MiXCR. The sample records hundreds of thousands of distinct CDR3 sequences, around 31% being singletons. The sequences come from cultured PBMCs, collected from culture after CMV antigen stimulation. These receptors all come from a human donor in good health (CMV status not recorded). Some clones in this sample may be carry-over from other donors' samples.

In its sample, this clonotype was seen a few times. The J gene is TRBJ2-1, the V gene TRBV20-1; D may be TRBD1 (6 bases). The ends were cut back, 4 bases at V and 7 bases at J, with 8 bases in the middle. Per germline, CDR1 DFQATT and CDR2 SNEGSKA (reference sequence). This CDR3 region has 11 residues. CDR3 amino acids: CSANRGNEQFF. For the CDR3, the DNA is TGCAGTGCTAATAGGGGGAATGAGCAGTTCTTC.

V usage is TRBV19 and J usage is TRBJ1-5; D not resolved. Germline CDR1 and CDR2: LNHDA and SQIVND (reference sequence). V lost 3 bases and J lost 3, with 9 bases in between. CDR3 length equals 14 residues. The CDR3 is CASSIGLINQPQHF. In nucleotides, the CDR3 is TGTGCCAGTAGTATCGGACTGATCAATCAGCCCCAGCATTTT.

The rearrangement joins TRBV11-2 to TRBJ2-7; 10 nucleotides line up with TRBD2. Germline V lookup: CDR1 SGHAT, CDR2 FQNNGV. V trimming: 5 bases; J trimming: 12 bases; junction bases outside the gene matches: 7. This CDR3 is 12 amino acids long. The CDR3 bases are TGTGCCAGCAGCGCGACCCCTAGCGGGAGGTACTTC. Its protein is CASSATPSGRYF.

The chain uses TRBV20-1 and TRBJ2-7; 14 nucleotides match TRBD2. The germline CDR1 and CDR2 sequences are DFQATT and SNEGSKA (reference sequence). This CDR3 spans 19 amino acids. V shed 6 bases and J 6 bases; nucleotides not matched to a gene: 22. The CDR3 loop reads CSAATLPGTSGSLGREQYF. The CDR3 coding sequence is TGCAGTGCCGCCACCCTGCCCGGGACTAGCGGGAGCCTCGGGCGCGAGCAGTACTTC.

There are a few counts of this clonotype. This sequence joins TRBV27 and TRBJ2-3; D is uncertain. Germline lookup yields CDR1 MNHEY and CDR2 SMNVEV (reference sequence). The CDR3 runs to 14 residues. V dropped 8 bases and J dropped 1 base, with 13 bases sitting between them. The CDR3 DNA reads as TGTGCCAGCGGCTGGGGTGTGGGCACAGATACGCAGTATTTT. Translating gives CASGWGVGTDTQYF.

The J gene is TRBJ1-1, the V gene TRBV7-6; D gene ambiguous. This CDR3 has 14 amino acids. The V and J ends lost 3 bases and 4 bases respectively, with 12 bases between them. Germline CDR1 is SGHVS and CDR2 is FNYEAQ. The CDR3 sequence: CASSFSESSTEAFF. CDR3 nucleotides: TGTGCCAGCAGCTTCTCAGAGAGTTCCACTGAAGCTTTCTTT.

The count of this clonotype is one. This chain links TRBV20-1 with TRBJ2-5; no clear D. CDR1 is DFQATT, CDR2 SNEGSKA, per germline (reference sequence). The CDR3 is 12 amino acids. The CDR3 reads CSLYLEQETQYF. CDR3 in DNA: TGCAGCTTATATCTAGAGCAAGAGACCCAGTACTTC.

V is TRBV5-1 and J is TRBJ2-3, with a weak D call TRBD2 (5 bases). The CDR3 runs to 16 residues. Germline loops: CDR1 SGHRS, CDR2 YFSETQ. Trimming removed 0 bases at V and 0 bases at J, with 11 bases between. CDR3 region: CASSLEAGGSTDTQYF. CDR3 sequence (DNA): TGCGCCAGCAGCTTGGAGGCTGGCGGGAGCACAGATACGCAGTATTTT.

This clonotype was seen a handful of times. This sequence joins TRBV4-2 and TRBJ1-2; 7 nucleotides agree with TRBD1. CDR3 length: 17 amino acids. CDR1 and CDR2 from the germline V gene are LGHNA and YNFKEQ. J lost 4 bases, V lost 0 bases, and 11 bases had no gene match. DNA for the CDR3: TGTGCCAGCAGCCAAGAAGACAGGGCCGGGACCTTCTATGGCTACACCTTC. Translation: CASSQEDRAGTFYGYTF.

V is TRBV20-1 and J is TRBJ2-5, with D tentatively TRBD1 or TRBD2 (5 bases each). This CDR3 region has 12 residues. CDR1 is DFQATT and CDR2 is SNEGSKA in the germline V gene (reference sequence). V was trimmed by 6 bases and J by 3 bases, leaving 11 bases between them. The CDR3 sequence: CSAKRGEETQYF. The CDR3 DNA reads TGCAGTGCCAAGAGAGGGGAAGAGACCCAGTACTTC.

This clonotype was observed many times. The chain links TRBV6-1 to TRBJ1-3; D remains unclear. V was cut by 6 bases and J by 6 bases, with 12 bases left in between. The germline V gene encodes CDR1 MNHNS and CDR2 SASEGT. The CDR3 length is 13 residues. The CDR3 coding sequence is TGTGCCAGCAGGACTTACGCAGTAAACACCATATATTTT. This gives the protein CASRTYAVNTIYF.

This clonotype was counted only a few times. The V call is TRBV2, the J call TRBJ2-1, with D perhaps given as TRBD1 or TRBD2 (5 bases each). This CDR3 has 13 residues. Germline V gene data show CDR1 as SNHLY and CDR2 as FYNNEI. The V end was cut by 3 bases, the J end by 7 bases, with 10 bases between. For the CDR3, the DNA is TGTGCCAGCAGTGATGGGACCCCTAATGAGCAGTTCTTC. Encoded protein: CASSDGTPNEQFF.

The chain is built from TRBV19 and TRBJ2-1; 13 nucleotides match TRBD2. In germline, CDR1 is LNHDA, CDR2 SQIVND (reference sequence). The CDR3 has 21 residues. Trimming removed 5 bases from V and 1 base from J; junction bases left unmatched: 17. CDR3 nucleotide sequence: TGTGCCAGTAGTCCGAACCGTGGACTAGCGGGAGAGGACAGGTCCTACAATGAGCAGTTCTTC. Protein product: CASSPNRGLAGEDRSYNEQFF.

Here the CDR3 DNA reads TGCAGTGCTCTTTACAATCCCACAGATACGCAGTATTTT. This gives the protein CSALYNPTDTQYF. The chain employs TRBV20-1 and TRBJ2-3; D remains ambiguous. The V end lost 5 bases, the J end lost 2 bases, and 11 bases lay between the germline ends. This CDR3 spans 13 amino acids. The germline gives CDR1 DFQATT, CDR2 SNEGSKA (reference sequence).

This clonotype occurred many times. The genes are TRBV7-2 and TRBJ1-1; D is unresolved. Germline V gives CDR1 SGHTA, CDR2 FQGNSA. The V end was cut by 2 bases, the J end by 5 bases, with 21 bases between. The CDR3 is made up of 17 amino acids. The CDR3 reads CASSLFPLGESGTEAFF. The CDR3 DNA sequence: TGTGCCAGCAGCTTATTTCCCCTCGGTGAGTCGGGGACTGAAGCTTTCTTT. Full variable domain (remainder filled in from reference TRBV7-2 and TRBJ1-1): GAGVSQSPSNKVTEKGKDVELRCDPISGHTALYWYRQSLGQGLEFLIYFQGNSAPDKSGLPSDRFSAERTGGSVSTLTIQRTQQEDSAVYLCASSLFPLGESGTEAFFGQGTRLTVV.

Only a few counts were recorded for this clonotype. The CDR3 reads CASSFGSTAFF. The CDR3 DNA is TGTGCCAGCAGTTTCGGGTCAACAGCTTTCTTT. This chain uses TRBV12-3 or TRBV12-4 with TRBJ1-1; D not certain. V was clipped by 3 bases and J by 10 bases, with 9 bases between them. This CDR3 comprises 11 residues.

This clonotype was seen only a few times. The chain is built from TRBV4-3 and TRBJ2-1; D ambiguous. Trimming cost V 0 bases and J 6 bases, with 15 bases left between them. CDR1 and CDR2 (germline): LGHNA, YSLEER. The CDR3 runs to 16 residues. This chain's CDR3 is CASSQDWRSWSNEQFF. In nucleotides, the CDR3 is TGCGCCAGCAGCCAAGATTGGCGGAGTTGGTCCAATGAGCAGTTCTTC.

This clonotype was counted only a few times. The chain links TRBV12-3 or TRBV12-4 to TRBJ2-7; TRBD1 matches 10 bases. Unmatched junction bases numbered 5, after V lost 5 bases and J lost 1 base. This CDR3 is 15 amino acids long. CDR3 sequence reads: CASSQDRGRSYEQYF. CDR3 in DNA: TGTGCCAGCAGTCAAGACAGGGGGCGATCCTACGAGCAGTACTTC.

This clonotype has a count of ten or more. The CDR3 DNA is TGTGCCAGCAGCCGCCGACAGGGGCCCTACGAGCAGTACTTC. It codes for CASSRRQGPYEQYF. The chain joins TRBV7-8 to TRBJ2-7, with 8 bases lining up with TRBD1. Per germline, CDR1 SGHVS and CDR2 FQNEAQ. V lost 5 bases to trimming and J lost 2 bases; unmatched junction nucleotides: 5. The CDR3 has 14 amino acids.

The chain has TRBV5-1 and TRBJ1-3; no clear D. Trimming stripped 4 bases from V and 0 bases from J, with 8 bases between. CDR1 is SGHRS and CDR2 is YFSETQ in the germline V gene. The CDR3 sequence is 14 residues long. CDR3 sequence reads: CASSLGFSGNTIYF. CDR3 bases: TGCGCCAGCAGCCTAGGGTTCTCTGGAAACACCATATATTTT.